The 8 T cell receptor beta chains below come from one sample, sequenced in a study of T cells in Graves' hyperthyroidism and ophthalmopathy. Researchers took RNA transcripts and amplified the TCR beta CDR3 regions from them. Researchers ran a first-round RT-PCR on the TCR CDR3 using the HTBI primer set. MiXCR was run by TCRdb on the multiplex PCR reads, yielding one entry per CDR3 protein. The data show some 380,000 distinct CDR3 sequences, approximately 13% seen once. The sample consisted of blood. Receptors originate from a man aged 25-45 years with Graves' hyperthyroidism that later progressed to Graves' ophthalmopathy.

This clonotype has a count of ten or more. The chain has TRBV7-2 and TRBJ2-3, with 9 bases identical to TRBD2. Germline V gene data show CDR1 as SGHTA and CDR2 as FQGNSA. Unmatched junction bases numbered 5, after V lost 0 bases and J lost 1 base. The CDR3 loop spans 17 amino acids. CDR3 DNA sequence: TGTGCCAGCAGCTTAGCCCTAGCGGGGTCTGGCACAGATACGCAGTATTTT. Translated, it gives CASSLALAGSGTDTQYF.

The sample holds many counts of this clonotype. The rearrangement joins TRBV18 to TRBJ2-3; no definite D call. The CDR3 length is 14 residues. V was pared by 0 bases and J by 3 bases, with 7 bases between. Germline V gene lookup returns CDR1 KGHSH and CDR2 LQKENI. CDR3 DNA sequence: TGTGCCAGCTCACCACCGTCCAGTACAGATACGCAGTATTTT. Its protein product is CASSPPSSTDTQYF.

This clonotype showed up just a few times. The V call is TRBV4-2, the J call TRBJ2-1; 9 bases agree with TRBD1. V was pared by 0 bases and J by 6 bases, with 3 bases of the junction left unmatched. CDR1 LGHNA and CDR2 YNFKEQ come from the germline V gene. The CDR3 spans 15 residues. The CDR3 DNA reads TGTGCCAGCAGCCAAGAACAGGGGGCGGCCAATGAGCAGTTCTTC. Its protein is CASSQEQGAANEQFF.

The sample holds many counts of this clonotype. The chain has TRBV6-1 and TRBJ1-4; D might be TRBD1 (5 bases). Germline V lookup: CDR1 MNHNS, CDR2 SASEGT. V lost 8 bases, J lost 7 bases, and 20 bases lay in between. The CDR3 totals 15 residues. The DNA of the CDR3 is TGTGCCAGCTCCCCCATGTGGGGCGAGCGTGAAAAACTGTTTTTT. Protein sequence: CASSPMWGEREKLFF.

This clonotype was detected ten times or more. The CDR3 bases are TGTGCCAGCAGCCAAACTCGGACAGGGAATCCCTCACCCCTCCACTTT. This sequence encodes CASSQTRTGNPSPLHF. This chain connects TRBV3-1 to TRBJ1-6; TRBD1 agrees at 8 bases. Trimming removed 2 bases from V and 10 bases from J; junction bases left unmatched: 10. The CDR3 consists of 16 residues. Germline loops: CDR1 LGHDT, CDR2 YNNKEL (reference sequence).

This clonotype was observed a few times. The chain joins TRBV5-1 to TRBJ2-1; 11 bases are shared with TRBD2. Germline trimming cut 2 bases from V and 1 base from J; bases unmatched to any gene: 5. The V gene's germline CDR1 is SGHRS and CDR2 YFSETQ. The CDR3 has 17 residues. The CDR3 loop is CASSFSSGGQSYNEQFF. The DNA of the CDR3 is TGCGCCAGCAGCTTCTCTAGCGGGGGGCAGTCCTACAATGAGCAGTTCTTC.

In its sample, this clonotype was seen many times. V and J are TRBV27 and TRBJ2-4, with 8 nucleotides matching TRBD2. The CDR3 consists of 14 residues. CDR1 MNHEY and CDR2 SMNVEV come from the germline V gene (reference sequence). The V and J ends lost 5 bases and 7 bases, in that order; junction bases with no gene match: 7. CDR3 nucleotide sequence: TGTGCCAGCAGTCCTACGGGGGGGCCCAACATTCAGTACTTC. It is translated as CASSPTGGPNIQYF.

The chain uses TRBV15 and TRBJ1-1, with 7 bases matching TRBD1. V gave up 1 base and J gave up 11 bases; unmatched junction bases: 7. CDR1 and CDR2 from the germline V gene are LNHNV and YYDKDF (reference sequence). This CDR3 is 13 amino acids long. The CDR3 DNA follows: TGTGCCACCAGCAGAGCTCTCCAGGGGGGTGCTTTCTTT. Encoded protein: CATSRALQGGAFF.